Listed here is a single TCR beta chain. The antigen is not known. The data stem from a study of beta chain features in type 1 diabetes. All sorted populations exceeded 98% purity. CDR3 length equals 14 residues. V lost 6 bases to trimming and J lost 3 bases; unmatched junction nucleotides: 2. Germline V gene data show CDR1 as LNHDA and CDR2 as SQIVND (reference sequence). General study points: Across all four CD4+ subsets, people with type 1 diabetes showed modestly shorter TCRB CDR3s.

Expressed TCRB transcripts were sequenced because the isolated RNA had all been reverse transcribed beforehand. Data came from immunoSEQ multiplex PCR; TCRdb stores just in-frame clones and leaves some out. The sample has 250,000 or so clones, just over 20% seen once. The sequence was collected from a woman between 40 and 55 years old with type 1 diabetes. The J gene is TRBJ1-4, the V gene TRBV19; the match to TRBD1 covers 9 bases. Material for sequencing was naive CD4+ T cells from blood. The CDR3 DNA is TGTGCCAGTAGCCGGACAGGGGCTAATGAAAAACTGTTTTTT. Protein product: CASSRTGANEKLFF.